The 12 T cell receptor beta chains given below trace back to one sample, sequenced in a study of shared clonotypes between healthy human individuals. The method was immunoSEQ multiplex PCR; TCRdb's version includes in-frame clones alone and lacks a portion of them. The data contain 2 million to 3 million clones, 80% to 95% of them singletons. Sequenced sample: naive CD4+ T cells from PBMCs. The subset here: CD45RA+ positively selected. The receptors derive from a young man in good health. Some clones in this sample may be carry-over from other donors' samples.

As for this clone: Additional DNA sequences in this sample encode the identical CDR3. This chain connects TRBV18 to TRBJ1-5; D gene unclear. Germline values: CDR1 KGHSH, CDR2 LQKENI. The ends were cut back, 1 base at V and 5 bases at J, with 6 bases in the middle. The CDR3 length is 13 residues. The CDR3: CASSPLVDQPQHF. Here the CDR3 DNA reads TGTGCCAGCTCACCACTTGTAGATCAGCCCCAGCATTTT.

Comments on this clone: Other DNA sequences of this sample code for an identical CDR3. The chain carries TRBV6-6 and TRBJ2-5; D may be TRBD2 (5 bases). The length of the CDR3 is 13 residues. The V end was cut by 5 bases, the J end by 2 bases, with 9 bases between. Germline-derived CDR1 and CDR2 are MNHNY and SVGAGI (reference sequence). The CDR3 coding sequence is TGTGCCAGCAGTCTGCGAGGGCAAGAGACCCAGTACTTC. Its translation is CASSLRGQETQYF.

The CDR3 here is CASSRDRGATQYF. As DNA, the CDR3 is TGTGCCAGCAGCCGAGACAGGGGGGCGACCCAGTACTTC. The V call is TRBV14, the J call TRBJ2-5; 9 bases align to TRBD1. The CDR3 extends over 13 amino acids. Trimming removed 4 bases from V and 7 bases from J; junction bases left unmatched: 4. Germline V CDR1 and CDR2: SGHDN, FVKESK. The full variable domain, completed using reference TRBV14 and TRBJ2-5, is EAGVTQFPSHSVIEKGQTVTLRCDPISGHDNLYWYRRVMGKEIKFLLHFVKESKQDESGMPNNRFLAERTGGTYSTLKVQPAELEDSGVYFCASSRDRGATQYFGPGTRLLVL.

The V and J genes are TRBV7-2 and TRBJ2-4; 9 bases match TRBD2. From germline, CDR1 is SGHTA and CDR2 FQGNSA. This CDR3 spans 15 amino acids. V dropped 1 base and J dropped 5; count of bases not matched to a gene: 3. The CDR3 sequence is CASSLVWTSENIQYF. The DNA of the CDR3 is TGTGCCAGCAGCTTAGTGTGGACTAGCGAAAACATTCAGTACTTC.

This chain's CDR3 is CASSLRGWAGNTIYF. The CDR3 DNA follows: TGTGCCAGCAGTTTAAGGGGGTGGGCTGGAAACACCATATATTTT. This sequence joins TRBV28 and TRBJ1-3, with D perhaps TRBD1 (6 bases). Germline CDR1 and CDR2: MDHEN and SYDVKM. The CDR3 is 15 residues long. V dropped 2 bases and J dropped 2 bases, with 10 bases sitting between them.

J is TRBJ1-1 and V is TRBV10-3, with D unclear. Trimming pared 2 bases from V and 3 bases from J, leaving 7 bases between. In germline, CDR1 is ENHRY, CDR2 SYGVKD. This CDR3 has 13 amino acids. CDR3 loop: CAISETRDTEAFF. DNA for the CDR3: TGTGCCATCAGTGAGACCCGGGACACTGAAGCTTTCTTT.

The V and J genes are TRBV7-2 and TRBJ2-5, with 11 positions matching TRBD1. From germline, CDR1 is SGHTA and CDR2 FQGNSA. The CDR3 covers 15 residues. The ends lost 6 bases at V and 2 bases at J; junction bases unmatched: 5. The CDR3, as DNA: TGTGCCAGCAGTTCCGGACAGGGGGCACAAGAGACCCAGTACTTC. This gives the protein CASSSGQGAQETQYF.

The chain has TRBV28 and TRBJ1-1; 7 positions agree with TRBD1. Germline loops: CDR1 MDHEN, CDR2 SYDVKM. Losses at the gene ends were 2 bases for V and 0 bases for J; bases not matched to a gene: 3. The CDR3 runs to 15 residues. The CDR3 coding sequence is TGTGCCAGCAGTTTACCCGGGACAGTGAACACTGAAGCTTTCTTT. Residues: CASSLPGTVNTEAFF.

The rearrangement joins TRBV30 to TRBJ2-3; D is perhaps TRBD2 (6 bases). V lost 5 bases and J 3 bases, leaving 18 bases between the germline ends. The CDR3 consists of 15 residues. The germline V gene has CDR1 GTSNPN and CDR2 SVGIG (reference sequence). The CDR3: CAWGKLAPTTDTQYF. The DNA for the CDR3 is TGTGCCTGGGGAAAACTAGCACCGACAACAGATACGCAGTATTTT.

The chain links TRBV27 to TRBJ2-1; 13 bases map to TRBD2. The germline V gene encodes CDR1 MNHEY and CDR2 SMNVEV (reference sequence). CDR3 length equals 17 residues. With V trimmed by 3 bases and J by 2 bases, 4 bases remained unmatched. This CDR3 is CASSLRTSGSPYNEQFF. The CDR3 nucleotides read TGTGCCAGCAGTTTGCGGACTAGCGGGAGTCCCTACAATGAGCAGTTCTTC.

The chain recombines TRBV9 with TRBJ1-1; the match to TRBD1 covers 10 bases. This CDR3 comprises 18 residues. Germline V gene data show CDR1 as SGDLS and CDR2 as YYNGEE. V shed 3 bases, J shed 3 bases, and the junction held 14 bases outside the gene matches. The CDR3 sequence is CASSAGTGVVDSDTEAFF. CDR3 bases: TGTGCCAGCAGCGCCGGGACAGGGGTAGTCGATTCGGACACTGAAGCTTTCTTT.

This clone occurred once. The chain recombines TRBV5-5 with TRBJ2-7; tentatively, D is TRBD2 (7 bases). Germline V gene lookup returns CDR1 SGHKS and CDR2 YYEKEE (reference sequence). This CDR3 comprises 15 residues. The V and J ends lost 4 bases and 4 bases respectively, with 18 bases between them. CDR3 DNA: TGTGCCAGCAGCCCCTGGCCGGGGGGCGGTTACGAGCAGTACTTC. The encoded protein is CASSPWPGGGYEQYF.